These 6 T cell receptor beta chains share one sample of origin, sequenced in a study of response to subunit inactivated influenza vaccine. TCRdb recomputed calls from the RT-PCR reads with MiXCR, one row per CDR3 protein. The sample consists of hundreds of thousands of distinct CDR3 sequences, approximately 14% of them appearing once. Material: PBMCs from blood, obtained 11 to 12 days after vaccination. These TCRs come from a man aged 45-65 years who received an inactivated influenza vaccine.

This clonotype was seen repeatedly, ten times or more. In DNA, the CDR3 is TGTGCCAGCTCACCACCTTTCACAGGTTGGAATGAGCAGTTCTTC. Protein: CASSPPFTGWNEQFF. The chain couples TRBV18 to TRBJ2-1; D might be TRBD1 (5 bases). V gave up 0 bases and J gave up 7 bases, with 13 bases separating them. The CDR3 is made up of 15 amino acids. Germline V gene data show CDR1 as KGHSH and CDR2 as LQKENI.

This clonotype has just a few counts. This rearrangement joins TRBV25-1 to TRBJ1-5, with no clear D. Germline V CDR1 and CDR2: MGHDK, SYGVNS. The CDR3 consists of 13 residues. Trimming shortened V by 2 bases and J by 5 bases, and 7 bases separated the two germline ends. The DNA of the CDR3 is TGTGCCAGCAGTGAAGGTGGCTATCAGCCCCAGCATTTT. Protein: CASSEGGYQPQHF.

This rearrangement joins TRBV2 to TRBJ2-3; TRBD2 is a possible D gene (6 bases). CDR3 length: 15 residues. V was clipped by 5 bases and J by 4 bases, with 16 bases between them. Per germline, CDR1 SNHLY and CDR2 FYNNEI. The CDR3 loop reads CASSRRLGESDTQYF. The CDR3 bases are TGTGCCAGCAGTCGTAGACTAGGAGAATCAGATACGCAGTATTTT.

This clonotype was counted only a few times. The CDR3 protein is CASSLVRADNQPQHF. The CDR3 DNA reads TGTGCCAGCAGCTTAGTCAGGGCGGACAATCAGCCCCAGCATTTT. The chain joins TRBV7-2 to TRBJ1-5; perhaps TRBD1 as D (5 bases). The CDR3 is made up of 15 amino acids. Germline-derived CDR1 and CDR2 are SGHTA and FQGNSA. V lost 1 base and J 3 bases, leaving 10 bases between the germline ends.

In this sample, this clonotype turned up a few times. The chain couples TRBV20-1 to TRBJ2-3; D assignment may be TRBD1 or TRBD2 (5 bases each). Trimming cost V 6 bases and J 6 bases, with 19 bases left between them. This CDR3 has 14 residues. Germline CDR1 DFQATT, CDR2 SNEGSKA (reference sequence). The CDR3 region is CSARPRGRWDTQYF. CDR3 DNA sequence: TGCAGTGCCCGACCCCGGGGACGGTGGGATACGCAGTATTTT.

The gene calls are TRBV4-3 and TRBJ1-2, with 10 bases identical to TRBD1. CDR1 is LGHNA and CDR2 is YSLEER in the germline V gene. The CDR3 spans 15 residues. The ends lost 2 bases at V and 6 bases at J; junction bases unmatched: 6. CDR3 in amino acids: CASSQKGQGIHGYTF. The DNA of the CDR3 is TGCGCCAGCAGCCAAAAGGGACAGGGGATCCATGGCTACACCTTC.